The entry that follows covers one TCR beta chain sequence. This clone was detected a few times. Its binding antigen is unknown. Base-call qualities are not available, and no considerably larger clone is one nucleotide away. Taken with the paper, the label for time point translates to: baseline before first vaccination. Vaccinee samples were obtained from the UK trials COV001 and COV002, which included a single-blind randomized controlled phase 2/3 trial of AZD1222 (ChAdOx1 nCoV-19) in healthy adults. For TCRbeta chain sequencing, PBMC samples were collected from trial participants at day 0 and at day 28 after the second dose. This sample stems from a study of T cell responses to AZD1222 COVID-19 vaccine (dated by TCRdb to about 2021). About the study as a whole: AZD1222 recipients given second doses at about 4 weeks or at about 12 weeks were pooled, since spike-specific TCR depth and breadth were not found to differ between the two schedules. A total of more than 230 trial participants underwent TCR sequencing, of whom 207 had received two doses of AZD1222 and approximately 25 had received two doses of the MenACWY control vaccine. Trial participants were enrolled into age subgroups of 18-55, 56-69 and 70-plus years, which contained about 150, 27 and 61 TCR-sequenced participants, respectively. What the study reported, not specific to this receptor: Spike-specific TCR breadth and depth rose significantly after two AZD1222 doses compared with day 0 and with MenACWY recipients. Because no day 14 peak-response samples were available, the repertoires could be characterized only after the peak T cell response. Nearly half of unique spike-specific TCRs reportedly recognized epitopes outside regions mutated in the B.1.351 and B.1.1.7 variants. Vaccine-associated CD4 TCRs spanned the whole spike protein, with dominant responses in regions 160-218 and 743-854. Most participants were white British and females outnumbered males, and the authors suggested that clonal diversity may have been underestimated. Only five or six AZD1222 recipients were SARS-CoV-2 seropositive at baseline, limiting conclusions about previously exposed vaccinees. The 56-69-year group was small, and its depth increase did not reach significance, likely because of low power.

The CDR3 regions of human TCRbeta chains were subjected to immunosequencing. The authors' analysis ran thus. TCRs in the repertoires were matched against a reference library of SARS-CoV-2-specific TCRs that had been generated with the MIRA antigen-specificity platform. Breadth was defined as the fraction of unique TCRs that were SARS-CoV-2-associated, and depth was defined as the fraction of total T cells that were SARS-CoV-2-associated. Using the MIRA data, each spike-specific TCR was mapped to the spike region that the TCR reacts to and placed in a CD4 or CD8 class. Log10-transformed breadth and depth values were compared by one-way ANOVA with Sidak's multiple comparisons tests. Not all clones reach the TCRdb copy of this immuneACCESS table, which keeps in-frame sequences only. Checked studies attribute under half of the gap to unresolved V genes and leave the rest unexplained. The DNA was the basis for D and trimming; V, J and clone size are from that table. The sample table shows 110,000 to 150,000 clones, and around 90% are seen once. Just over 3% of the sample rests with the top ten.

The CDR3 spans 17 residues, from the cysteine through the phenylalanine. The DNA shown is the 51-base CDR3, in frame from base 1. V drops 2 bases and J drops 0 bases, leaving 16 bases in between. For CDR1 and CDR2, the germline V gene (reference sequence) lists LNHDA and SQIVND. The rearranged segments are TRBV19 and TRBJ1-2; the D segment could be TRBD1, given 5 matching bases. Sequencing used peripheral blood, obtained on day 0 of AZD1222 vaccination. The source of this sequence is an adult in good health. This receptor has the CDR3 CASSISLGAGTNYGYTF. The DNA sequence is TGTGCCAGTAGTATATCATTAGGGGCAGGGACTAACTATGGCTACACCTTC.